This T cell receptor (beta chain) was observed in a study of graft-versus-host responses after intestinal transplantation. General study results and limits: GvH clones surfaced in recipient marrow, some emerging earlier in ileum or blood.

Trimming took 7 bases from V and 4 from J; bases not matched to a gene: 5. The CDR3 is 15 residues long. The germline gives CDR1 MGHDK, CDR2 SYGVNS. Turning to this clone: Antigen: not known.

Clones were read by immunoSEQ multiplex PCR, and TCRdb kept only the in-frame ones, dropping some. The sample includes around 90,000 clones, roughly 93% of them seen just once. The receptor was isolated from a human donor who was the organ donor for an intestinal transplant. The sequencing used unstimulated CD8+ T cells sorted from spleen or lymph node cells, collected before transplant. The J gene is TRBJ2-7, the V gene TRBV25-1; TRBD2 aligns across 15 bases. The CDR3 is CASTGLAGGPYEQYF. In nucleotides, the CDR3 is TGTGCCAGCACGGGACTAGCGGGAGGACCTTACGAGCAGTACTTC.